This entry describes one TCR beta chain. Its specificity is unknown. The authors reverse transcribed all of the isolated RNA, so sequencing captured expressed TCRB transcripts. Here immunoSEQ multiplex PCR was the method, and the copy in TCRdb shows in-frame clones only, minus some. The sample lists about 300,000 clones, approximately 8% occurring once. CD45RO/CCR7/CD25/CD127/CD95/CD27 separated CD4+ naive, central memory, regulatory and stem cell-like memory cells by sorting. Sorting produced populations that all topped 95% purity. The sample belongs to a study of beta chain features in type 1 diabetes. General study points: Patients with Type 1 diabetes showed moderately but significantly shorter TCRB CDR3s in all four CD4+ subsets.

This CDR3 spans 13 amino acids. CDR1 is SQVTM, CDR2 ANQGSEA, per germline. The gene calls are TRBV29-1 and TRBJ2-1, with 7 positions matching TRBD1. The clonotype originates from a woman under 30 in good health. Specimen: central memory CD4+ T cells from blood. The CDR3 sequence is CTLQRDSNNEQFF. The CDR3 DNA reads TGCACATTACAACGGGACAGCAACAATGAGCAGTTCTTC.